Each of the 17 T cell receptor beta chains below was sequenced from the same sample in a study of T cell clonality in common variable immunodeficiency. Findings of the study overall: Common variable immunodeficiency TCR beta sequences reportedly had fewer deletions and N-nucleotide insertions.

No antigen is known for these receptors. The data were produced by immunoSEQ multiplex PCR, yet TCRdb's version contains in-frame clones alone and is incomplete. This sample comprises over 20,000 clones, none seen once only. Material for sequencing was peripheral blood mononuclear cells. The source of these receptors is a human donor with common variable immunodeficiency.

This clone was counted only a few times. The sequenced fragment ends 3 residues before the CDR3 boundary, so the rest is inferred from the germline J gene. This chain links TRBV18 with TRBJ2-7; tentative D call: TRBD2 (6 bases). V lost 8 bases and J 3 bases, leaving 14 bases between the germline ends. The CDR3 covers 13 residues. Germline V gene sequence: CDR1 KGHSH, CDR2 LQKENI. This chain's CDR3 is CASAKGGDYEQYF. The sequenced CDR3 bases are TGTGCCAGCGCAAAGGGCGGGGACTACGAG.

This clone was counted ten times or more. The read falls 3 residues short of the CDR3 end, and the missing part is taken from the germline J gene. The chain recombines TRBV19 with TRBJ2-1; TRBD2 matches 10 bases. V lost 7 bases, J lost 0 bases, and 6 bases stayed unmatched. CDR3 length: 16 residues. Germline V gene lookup returns CDR1 LNHDA and CDR2 SQIVND (reference sequence). The sequenced CDR3 bases are TGTGCCAGTACCCGGACTAGCGGAAACTCCTACAATGAG. This translates into CASTRTSGNSYNE. The CDR3, in full, reads CASTRTSGNSYNEQFF.

Details on this clone: The missing CDR3 end, 3 residues past where the read stops, is filled in from the germline J gene. The chain links TRBV2 to TRBJ2-7; perhaps TRBD1 as D (7 bases). Germline loops: CDR1 SNHLY, CDR2 FYNNEI. Trimming stripped 6 bases from V and 4 bases from J, with 19 bases between. The CDR3 is 15 amino acids. Partial CDR3 DNA: TGTGCCAGCAGGGGGGGCGGGACAGTTTTATACGAG. This translates into CASRGGGTVLYE. The full CDR3 protein reads CASRGGGTVLYEQYF.

This clone has at least ten counts. The CDR3 end lies 3 residues beyond the end of the read and is filled in from the germline J gene. The rearrangement links TRBV18 to TRBJ2-1; TRBD2 matches at 15 bases. V trimming: 1 base; J trimming: 0 bases; junction bases outside the gene matches: 4. Germline assignment: CDR1 KGHSH and CDR2 LQKENI. The CDR3 is made up of 19 amino acids. The sequenced CDR3 bases are TGTGCCAGCTCACCACGGGGACTAGCGGGAGGAAACTCCTACAATGAG. This encodes CASSPRGLAGGNSYNE. The CDR3 as a whole reads CASSPRGLAGGNSYNEQFF.

With respect to this clone: The CDR3 goes on 3 residues after the read ends, and that part is filled in from the germline J gene. The V and J genes are TRBV5-1 and TRBJ1-1, with D possibly TRBD1 on 5 matching bases. V lost 0 bases and J lost 4, with 16 bases in between. CDR3 length: 16 residues. Germline V lookup: CDR1 SGHRS, CDR2 YFSETQ. The sequenced part of the CDR3 DNA is TGCGCCAGCAGCTTGGTCCAGGGCAGATCAAGCACTGAA. It specifies CASSLVQGRSSTE. The CDR3 reads in full as CASSLVQGRSSTEAFF.

This clone was seen a few times. The CDR3 goes on 3 residues after the read ends, and that part is filled in from the germline J gene. The chain carries TRBV19 and TRBJ1-2, with no clear D. CDR1 is LNHDA, CDR2 SQIVND, per germline (reference sequence). This CDR3 has 13 residues. The germline V and J ends were trimmed by 3 bases and 1 base, with 6 bases remaining between them. The CDR3 loop reads CASSIGRNYGYTF. Incomplete CDR3 DNA: TGTGCCAGTAGTATTGGGCGTAACTATGGC.

On this clone: The read ends 3 residues shy of where the CDR3 ends; the end is completed using the germline J gene. The chain couples TRBV7-9 to TRBJ1-4; D uncertain. Between the trimmed V and J ends, which lost 3 bases and 10 bases, there was a span of 9 bases. This CDR3 is built from 12 residues. The germline V gene encodes CDR1 SEHNR and CDR2 FQNEAQ (reference sequence). CDR3 in amino acids: CASSFLQGKLFF. The DNA read from the CDR3 is TGTGCCAGCAGCTTCCTGCAAGGAAAA.

This clone was recorded at least ten times. The read finishes 3 residues shy of the CDR3 end, and the germline J gene is used to complete it. The gene calls are TRBV5-1 and TRBJ1-2, with D perhaps TRBD1 (6 bases). The CDR3 sequence is 13 residues long. V lost 2 bases, J lost 7 bases, and 12 bases lay in between. Germline V gene sequence: CDR1 SGHRS, CDR2 YFSETQ. The CDR3 loop is CASSLTGLFGYTF. The covered CDR3 bases are TGCGCCAGCAGCTTAACAGGGCTTTTTGGC.

About this clone: The CDR3 end lies 3 residues beyond the end of the read and is filled in from the germline J gene. The chain recombines TRBV18 with TRBJ2-7; the match to TRBD1 covers 7 bases. The J segment lost 5 bases and the V segment lost 2 bases, leaving 9 bases of the junction unmatched. This CDR3 spans 15 amino acids. Germline V lookup: CDR1 KGHSH, CDR2 LQKENI. The CDR3 sequence is CASSPADRSWDEQYF. The CDR3 DNA, read in part, is TGTGCCAGCTCACCAGCGGACAGGTCTTGGGACGAG.

This clone was observed a handful of times. The CDR3 end falls 3 residues outside the read, so it is completed with the germline J gene. The rearrangement links TRBV6-1 to TRBJ1-5; D unresolved. The CDR3 extends over 14 amino acids. Germline V gives CDR1 MNHNS, CDR2 SASEGT. Trimming took 3 bases from V and 7 from J, leaving 13 bases between them. This CDR3 is CASSDARLGQPQHF. The part of the CDR3 DNA that was read is TGTGCCAGCAGTGATGCGCGACTAGGGCAGCCC.

This clone was found a few times. The read terminates 3 residues ahead of where the CDR3 ends, so the germline J gene completes it. The chain links TRBV19 to TRBJ2-7; 9 positions agree with TRBD2. With V trimmed by 4 bases and J by 3 bases, 7 bases remained unmatched. The CDR3 runs to 15 residues. Per germline, CDR1 LNHDA and CDR2 SQIVND (reference sequence). The sequenced part of the CDR3 DNA is TGTGCCAGTAGTAGTCCGGGTAGCGGGAGCTACGAG. This translates into CASSSPGSGSYE. The whole CDR3 is CASSSPGSGSYEQYF. The whole variable domain, filled in from reference TRBV19 and TRBJ2-7, reads DGGITQSPKYLFRKEGQNVTLSCEQNLNHDAMYWYRQDPGQGLRLIYYSQIVNDFQKGDIAEGYSVSREKKESFPLTVTSAQKNPTAFYLCASSSPGSGSYEQYFGPGTRLTVT.

Relative to its sample, this clone is medium-sized. The DNA ends 3 residues before the CDR3 does, and the rest of the CDR3 is filled in from the germline J gene. The chain employs TRBV9 and TRBJ2-3; tentative D call: TRBD1 (7 bases). This CDR3 is 17 amino acids long. Germline CDR1 SGDLS, CDR2 YYNGEE. V shed 1 base and J shed 4 bases, with 19 bases lying between them. Incomplete CDR3 DNA: TGTGCCAGCAGCGTAAGGGAGGAGGGGGCCGGCGCAGATACG. Its protein product is CASSVREEGAGADT. The whole CDR3 region reads CASSVREEGAGADTQYF. Full variable domain (missing parts from reference TRBV9 and TRBJ2-3): DSGVTQTPKHLITATGQRVTLRCSPRSGDLSVYWYQQSLDQGLQFLIQYYNGEERAKGNILERFSAQQFPDLHSELNLSSLELGDSALYFCASSVREEGAGADTQYFGPGTRLTVL.

A remark on this clone: The CDR3 is cut off 3 residues early in the read; its end comes from the germline J gene. The chain combines TRBV7-2 with TRBJ2-1, with D hard to call. CDR3 length equals 15 residues. CDR1 is SGHTA, CDR2 FQGNSA, per germline. Trimming removed 5 bases from V and 2 bases from J, with 13 bases in between. CDR3 amino acids: CASSPARSTYNEQFF. Incomplete CDR3 DNA: TGTGCCAGCAGCCCCGCGCGGAGCACCTACAATGAG.

This clone came up a few times. The sequenced CDR3 bases are TGTGCCAGTAGTACCCGGACTAGCGGGAGGGCCGTCTACAATGAG. It codes for CASSTRTSGRAVYNE. The entire CDR3 sequence reads CASSTRTSGRAVYNEQFF. The chain couples TRBV19 to TRBJ2-1, with TRBD2 identical over 15 bases. Sequencing ends 3 residues short of the CDR3 end; the germline J gene provides the rest. After removal of 4 bases from V and 3 bases from J, the junction contained 7 bases not matched to a gene. The germline CDR1 and CDR2 sequences are LNHDA and SQIVND (reference sequence). The CDR3 covers 18 residues.

There are many counts of this clone. The CDR3 goes on 3 residues after the read ends, and that part is filled in from the germline J gene. V and J are TRBV5-1 and TRBJ2-5; D call uncertain. Looked up from germline, CDR1 is SGHRS and CDR2 is YFSETQ. V was cut by 0 bases and J by 3 bases, with 6 bases left in between. This CDR3 region has 13 residues. The sequenced CDR3 bases are TGCGCCAGCAGCTTGGGGCAGGAAGAGACC. This sequence encodes CASSLGQEET. The full CDR3 is CASSLGQEETQYF.

This clone came up many times. The sequenced fragment ends 3 residues before the CDR3 boundary, so the rest is inferred from the germline J gene. The chain couples TRBV5-4 to TRBJ1-1; D possibly corresponds to TRBD1 (5 bases). V shed 1 base and J shed 5 bases, with 12 bases lying between them. The germline V gene encodes CDR1 SGHNT and CDR2 YYREEE (reference sequence). There are 14 residues in the CDR3. The part of the CDR3 DNA that was read is TGTGCCAGCAGCTTGAAGGGGATTGGAACTGAA. Translating it yields CASSLKGIGTE. The whole CDR3 protein reads CASSLKGIGTEAFF.

This clone has at least ten counts. The read halts 3 residues ahead of the CDR3 end, with the missing end drawn from the germline J gene. The rearrangement links TRBV20-1 to TRBJ2-7; possible D gene TRBD2, 5 bases. V dropped 5 bases and J dropped 4 bases, with 9 bases sitting between them. The CDR3 has 11 amino acids. The germline gives CDR1 DFQATT, CDR2 SNEGSKA (reference sequence). The CDR3 sequence is CSAERTYEQYF. CDR3 DNA (partial): TGCAGTGCTGAACGGACTTACGAG.